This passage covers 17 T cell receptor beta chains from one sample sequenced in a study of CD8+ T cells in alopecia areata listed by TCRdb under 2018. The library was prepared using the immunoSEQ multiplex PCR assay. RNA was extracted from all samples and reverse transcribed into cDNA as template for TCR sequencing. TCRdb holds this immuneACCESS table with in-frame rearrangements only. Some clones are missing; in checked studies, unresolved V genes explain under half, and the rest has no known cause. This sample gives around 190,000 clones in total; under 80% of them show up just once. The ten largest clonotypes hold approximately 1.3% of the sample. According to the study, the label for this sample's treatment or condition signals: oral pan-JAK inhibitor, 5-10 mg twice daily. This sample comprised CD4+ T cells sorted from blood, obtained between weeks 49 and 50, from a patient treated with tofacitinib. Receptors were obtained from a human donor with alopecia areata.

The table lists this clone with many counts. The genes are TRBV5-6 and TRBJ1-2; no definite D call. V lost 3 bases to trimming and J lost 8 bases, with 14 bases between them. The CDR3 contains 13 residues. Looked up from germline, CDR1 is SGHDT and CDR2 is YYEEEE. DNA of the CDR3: TGTGCCAGCAGCTCCGGGAGAGTTGGAGGCTACACCTTC. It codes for CASSSGRVGGYTF.

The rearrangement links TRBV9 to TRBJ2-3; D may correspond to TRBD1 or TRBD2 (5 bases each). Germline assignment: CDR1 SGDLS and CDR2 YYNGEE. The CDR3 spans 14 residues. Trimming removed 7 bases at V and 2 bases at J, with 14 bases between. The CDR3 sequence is CASGGPLSTDTQYF. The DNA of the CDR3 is TGTGCCAGCGGGGGTCCCTTGTCCACAGATACGCAGTATTTT.

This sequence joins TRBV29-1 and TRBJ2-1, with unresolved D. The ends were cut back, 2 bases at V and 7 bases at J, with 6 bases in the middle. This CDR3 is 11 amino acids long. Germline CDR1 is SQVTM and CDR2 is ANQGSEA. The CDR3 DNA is TGCAGCGTTGAACAGATTAATGAGCAGTTCTTC. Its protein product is CSVEQINEQFF.

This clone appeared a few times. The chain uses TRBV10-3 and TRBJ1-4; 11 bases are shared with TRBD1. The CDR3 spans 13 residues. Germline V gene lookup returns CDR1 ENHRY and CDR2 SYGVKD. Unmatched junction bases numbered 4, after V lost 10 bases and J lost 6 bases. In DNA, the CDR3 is TGTGCCACGTGGGGACAGGGGGATGAAAAACTGTTTTTT. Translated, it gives CATWGQGDEKLFF.

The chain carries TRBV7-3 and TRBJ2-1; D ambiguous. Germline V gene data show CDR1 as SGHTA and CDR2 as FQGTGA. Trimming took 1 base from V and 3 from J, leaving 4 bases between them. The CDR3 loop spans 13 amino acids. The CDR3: CASSLSFYNEQFF. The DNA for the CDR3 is TGTGCCAGCAGCTTAAGTTTCTACAATGAGCAGTTCTTC. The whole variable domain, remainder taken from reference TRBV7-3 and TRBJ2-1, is GAGVSQTPSNKVTEKGKYVELRCDPISGHTALYWYRQSLGQGPEFLIYFQGTGAADDSGLPNDRFFAVRPEGSVSTLKIQRTERGDSAVYLCASSLSFYNEQFFGPGTRLTVL.

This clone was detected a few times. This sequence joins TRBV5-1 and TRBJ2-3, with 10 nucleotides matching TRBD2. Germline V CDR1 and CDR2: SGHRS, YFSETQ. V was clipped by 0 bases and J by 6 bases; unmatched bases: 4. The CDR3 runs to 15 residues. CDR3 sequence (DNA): TGCGCCAGCAGCTTGGAGCGGGGGGGCCTCGATACGCAGTATTTT. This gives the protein CASSLERGGLDTQYF.

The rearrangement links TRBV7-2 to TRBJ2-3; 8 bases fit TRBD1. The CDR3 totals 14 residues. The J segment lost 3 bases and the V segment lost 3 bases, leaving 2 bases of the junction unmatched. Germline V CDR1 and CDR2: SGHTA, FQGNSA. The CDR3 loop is CASSLRTGTDTQYF. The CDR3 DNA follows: TGTGCCAGCAGCTTGAGGACAGGGACAGATACGCAGTATTTT.

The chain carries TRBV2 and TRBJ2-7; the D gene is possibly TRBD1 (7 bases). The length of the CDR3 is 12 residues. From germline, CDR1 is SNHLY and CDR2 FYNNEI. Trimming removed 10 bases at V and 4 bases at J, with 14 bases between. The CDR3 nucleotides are TGTGCCACGGGGGAACAGGGGTACGAGCAGTACTTC. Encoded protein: CATGEQGYEQYF.

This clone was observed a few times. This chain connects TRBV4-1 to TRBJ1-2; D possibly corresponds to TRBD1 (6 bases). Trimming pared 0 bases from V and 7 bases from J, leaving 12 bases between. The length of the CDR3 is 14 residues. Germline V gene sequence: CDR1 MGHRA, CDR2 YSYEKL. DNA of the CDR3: TGCGCCAGCAGCCAAGAGAGCAGGGGAGGTGGCTACACCTTC. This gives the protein CASSQESRGGGYTF.

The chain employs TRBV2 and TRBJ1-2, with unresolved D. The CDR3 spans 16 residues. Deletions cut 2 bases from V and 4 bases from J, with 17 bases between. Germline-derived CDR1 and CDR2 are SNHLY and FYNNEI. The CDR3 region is CASSERAAGIGYGYTF. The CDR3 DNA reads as TGTGCCAGCAGTGAAAGGGCAGCGGGGATTGGCTATGGCTACACCTTC.

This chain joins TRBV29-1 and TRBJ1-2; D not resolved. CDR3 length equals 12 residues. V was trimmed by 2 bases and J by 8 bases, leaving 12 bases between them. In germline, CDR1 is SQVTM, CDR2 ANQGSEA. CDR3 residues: CSVERPPLGYTF. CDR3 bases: TGCAGCGTTGAAAGACCGCCCTTAGGCTACACCTTC.

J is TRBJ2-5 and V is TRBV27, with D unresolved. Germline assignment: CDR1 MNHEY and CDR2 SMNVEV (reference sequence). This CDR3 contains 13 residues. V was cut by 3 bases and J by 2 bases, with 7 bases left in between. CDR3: CASSLGRQETQYF. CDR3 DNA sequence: TGTGCCAGCAGTTTGGGCCGGCAAGAGACCCAGTACTTC.

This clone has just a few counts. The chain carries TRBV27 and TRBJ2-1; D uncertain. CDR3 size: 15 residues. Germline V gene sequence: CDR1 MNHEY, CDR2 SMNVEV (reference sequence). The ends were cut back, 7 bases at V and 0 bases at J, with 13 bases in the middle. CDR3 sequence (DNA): TGTGCCAGCACCCGACGGTCGAGCTCCTACAATGAGCAGTTCTTC. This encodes CASTRRSSSYNEQFF.

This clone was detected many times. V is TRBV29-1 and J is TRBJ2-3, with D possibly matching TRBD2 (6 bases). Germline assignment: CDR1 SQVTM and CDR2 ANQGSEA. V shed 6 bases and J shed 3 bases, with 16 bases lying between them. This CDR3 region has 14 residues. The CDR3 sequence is CSVFGTGETDTQYF. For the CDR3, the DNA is TGCAGCGTCTTCGGGACTGGAGAAACAGATACGCAGTATTTT.

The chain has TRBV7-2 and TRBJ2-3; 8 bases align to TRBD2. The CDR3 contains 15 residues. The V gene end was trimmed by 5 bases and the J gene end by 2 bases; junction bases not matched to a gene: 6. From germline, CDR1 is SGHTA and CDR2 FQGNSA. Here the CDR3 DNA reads TGTGCCAGCAGCATTAAGCGGGGGTCCACAGATACGCAGTATTTT. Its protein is CASSIKRGSTDTQYF.

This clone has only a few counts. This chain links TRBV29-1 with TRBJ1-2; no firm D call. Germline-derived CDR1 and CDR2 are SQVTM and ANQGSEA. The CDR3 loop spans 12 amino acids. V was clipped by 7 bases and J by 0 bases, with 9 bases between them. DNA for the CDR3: TGCAGCGCCCCCTCAACTAACTATGGCTACACCTTC. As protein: CSAPSTNYGYTF.

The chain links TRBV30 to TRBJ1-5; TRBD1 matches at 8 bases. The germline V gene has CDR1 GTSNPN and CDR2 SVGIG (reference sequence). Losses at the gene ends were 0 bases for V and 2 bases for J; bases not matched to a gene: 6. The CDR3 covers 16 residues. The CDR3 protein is CAWSVRTGNRNQPQHF. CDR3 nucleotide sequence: TGTGCCTGGAGTGTACGGACAGGGAATCGCAATCAGCCCCAGCATTTT. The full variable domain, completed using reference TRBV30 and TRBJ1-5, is SQTIHQWPATLVQPVGSPLSLECTVEGTSNPNLYWYRQAAGRGLQLLFYSVGIGQISSEVPQNLSASRPQDRQFILSSKKLLLSDSGFYLCAWSVRTGNRNQPQHFGDGTRLSIL.